This T cell receptor beta chain is from a study of shared clonotypes between healthy human individuals. Study overall: Contributing individuals were two females and a few males aged 18 to 49. Whole-study findings and limits: Investigators expected sequencing depth to affect clonotype sharing among donors.

Assay runs were performed at deep level. Clones were read by immunoSEQ multiplex PCR, and TCRdb kept only the in-frame ones, dropping some. The data show some 1.5 million clones, approximately 98% seen once. As concerns this clone: Its antigen is not identified. At the DNA level, this CDR3 is encoded by other sequences in the same sample as well.

In germline, CDR1 is DFQATT, CDR2 SNEGSKA (reference sequence). V lost 4 bases to trimming and J lost 2 bases, with 2 bases between them. The CDR3 is made up of 10 amino acids. It was into CD45RA+ naive and CD45RA-negative memory subsets that the CD4+ cells were split. The sequencing sample was made of naive CD4+ T cells sorted from blood. Subset described: CD45RA+ positively selected. The sequence was obtained from a man aged 25 to 45 in good health. The J gene is TRBJ2-5, the V gene TRBV20-1, with unresolved D. In nucleotides, the CDR3 is TGCAGTGCTACGCAAGAGACCCAGTACTTC. Encoded protein: CSATQETQYF.